This passage covers 2 T cell receptor beta chains from one sample sequenced in a study of human T cells and chemical hapten exposure. Each CDR3 protein gets one entry after TCRdb re-called the RACE reads with MiXCR. The table shows 120,000 or so distinct CDR3 sequences, with roughly an eighth occurring only once. Described time point: patch test 1, 2 weeks after DPC sensitization. Treatment described: therapeutic diphenylcyclopropenone sensitization with weekly scalp DPC. The starting material was whole blood, obtained in connection with sensitization to the hapten diphenylcyclopropenone (DPC). The origin of the receptors is a man between 18 and 29 years old with alopecia areata. Some clones in this sample may be carry-over from other donors' samples.

V gene TRBV4-2 combines with J gene TRBJ1-2; maybe TRBD1 (5 bases). V lost 8 bases, J lost 6 bases, and 10 bases lay in between. Germline CDR1 reads LGHNA; CDR2 reads YNFKEQ. CDR3 length: 11 residues. CDR3 in DNA: TGTGCCAGCCGAGGGGAGGATGGCTACACCTTC. As protein: CASRGEDGYTF.

As regards this clonotype: At one end the junction does not follow the germline gene, possibly because of a read error. V and J are TRBV3-1 and TRBJ1-1; weak D call: TRBD1 (5 bases). This CDR3 contains 15 residues. Germline V gene lookup returns CDR1 LGHDT and CDR2 YNNKEL (reference sequence). The CDR3 nucleotides are TGTGCCAGCAGACAAGGGGCGCGGGTGAACACTGAAGCTTTCTTT. Protein sequence: CASRQGARVNTEAFF.